Included here is one T cell receptor (beta chain) sequence, with context. The antigen is unknown. Time point: newly diagnosed GD, antithyroid drugs for less than 3 months. The authors made the TCR library using RNA they extracted from PBMCs. Researchers made TCR beta libraries by using iRepertoire HTBI primers and running Arm-PCR on CDR3 regions. One entry per CDR3 protein, called by TCRdb with MiXCR from the multiplex PCR reads. This table holds under 250,000 distinct CDR3 sequences, about 19% found once. There are 13 residues in the CDR3. Germline V lookup: CDR1 GTSNPN, CDR2 SVGIG (reference sequence). This sample is drawn from a study of regulatory T cells in long-lasting Graves disease. The study's findings and limits: Graves' patients with persistent disease showed TCR diversity lower than patients newly diagnosed.

The chain employs TRBV30 and TRBJ2-1; 12 bases are a match to TRBD2. The J call may be incorrect, as the DNA end agrees better with TRBJ2-5. This TCR came from a female donor with Graves disease. The material was peripheral blood mononuclear cells (PBMCs), obtained at new diagnosis, from a patient treated with antithyroid drugs. The CDR3 DNA follows: TGTGCCGGGCGACTAGCGGGAGTGGAGACCCAGTACTTC. Protein sequence: CAGRLAGVETQYF.